The T cell receptor beta chain described here comes from a study of T cell changes during pregnancy in multiple sclerosis. V dropped 2 bases and J dropped 5; count of bases not matched to a gene: 7. The CDR3 has 14 residues. Germline V gives CDR1 SGDLS, CDR2 YYNGEE. The data were produced by immunoSEQ multiplex PCR, yet TCRdb's version contains in-frame clones alone and is incomplete. In the table there are 55,000 to 65,000 clones, approximately 92% of which are singletons. This sequence originates from a female donor with multiple sclerosis, enrolled in a pregnancy study. Sequencing used CD4+ T cells from peripheral blood mononuclear cells, obtained before pregnancy. The genes are TRBV9 and TRBJ2-7; 7 bases agree with TRBD2. The CDR3 bases are TGTGCCAGCAGCGTTGGCGGGGGTCCCCACGAGCAGTACTTC. Protein sequence: CASSVGGGPHEQYF.